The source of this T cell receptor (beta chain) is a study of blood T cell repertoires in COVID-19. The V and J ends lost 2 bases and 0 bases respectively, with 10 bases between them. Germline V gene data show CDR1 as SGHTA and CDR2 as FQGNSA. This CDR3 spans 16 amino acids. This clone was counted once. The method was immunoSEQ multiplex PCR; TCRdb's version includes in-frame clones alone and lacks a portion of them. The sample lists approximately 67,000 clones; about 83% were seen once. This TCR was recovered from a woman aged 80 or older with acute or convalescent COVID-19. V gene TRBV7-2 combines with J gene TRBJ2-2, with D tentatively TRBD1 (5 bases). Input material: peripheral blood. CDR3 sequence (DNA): TGTGCCAGCAGCTTATCTGGACACCCGAACACCGGGGAGCTGTTTTTT. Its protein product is CASSLSGHPNTGELFF.